This T cell receptor beta chain was recorded in a study of T cells after yellow fever vaccination. General study findings and limits: The CD4 and CD8 compartments had a small share of their clonotypes in common. Post-booster repertoires contained most primary-vaccination clones again (roughly 96% CD4, over 70% CD8).

This clonotype has more than one count but fewer than ten. Its target is not known. The 5'RACE template-switching step produced TCR cDNA and added a universal primer site and UMIs. TCRdb fed the 5' RACE reads into MiXCR, producing one record per CDR3 protein. The sample consists of more than 300,000 distinct CDR3 sequences, roughly 4.3% of them appearing once. Germline CDR1 and CDR2: LNHDA and SQIVND (reference sequence). V shed 3 bases and J shed 7 bases, with 10 bases lying between them. This CDR3 comprises 13 residues. J is TRBJ2-1 and V is TRBV19, with D possibly being TRBD1 or TRBD2 (5 bases each). The specimen was PBMCs, collected 15 days after the yellow fever booster vaccination. The sequence came from a man aged 18 to 35 who received the YFV17D yellow fever vaccine. The CDR3 nucleotides are TGTGCCAGTAGTATCGAGGGGCGTAATGAGCAGTTCTTC. Translating gives CASSIEGRNEQFF.